What follows are 13 T cell receptor beta chains derived from one specimen sequenced in a study of Graves' ophthalmopathy and Graves' hyperthyroidism. TCR beta CDR3 amplification used RNA transcripts. In the first round, RT-PCR was carried out with HTBI primers, and a multiplex PCR formed the second round. TCRdb itself ran the multiplex PCR reads through MiXCR, one entry per CDR3 protein. This sample has fewer than 600,000 distinct CDR3 sequences, with approximately 15% found just once. Sequenced input: blood. The receptors shown here come from a woman younger than 45 with Graves' ophthalmopathy.

The chain joins TRBV5-1 to TRBJ2-5; 13 bases align to TRBD2. CDR1 and CDR2 from the germline V gene are SGHRS and YFSETQ. The CDR3 sequence is 17 residues long. J lost 1 base, V lost 0 bases, and 3 bases had no gene match. The chain's CDR3 is CASSLETSGGSQETQYF. The CDR3 DNA is TGCGCCAGCAGCTTGGAGACTAGCGGGGGGTCCCAAGAGACCCAGTACTTC.

This clonotype was detected many times. The J gene is TRBJ2-7, the V gene TRBV6-1, with D perhaps assigned TRBD1 or TRBD2 (5 bases each). The germline V gene encodes CDR1 MNHNS and CDR2 SASEGT. The length of the CDR3 is 14 residues. V lost 4 bases and J lost 3, with 13 bases in between. CDR3 nucleotide sequence: TGTGCCAGCAGTGCCCGGGACGGGAACTACGAGCAGTACTTC. This sequence encodes CASSARDGNYEQYF.

At least ten counts were recorded for this clonotype. The rearrangement joins TRBV6-5 to TRBJ2-7; D possibly corresponds to TRBD1 (6 bases). V lost 6 bases to trimming and J lost 6 bases, with 12 bases between them. Germline CDR1 MNHEY, CDR2 SVGAGI. The CDR3 consists of 12 residues. This CDR3 is CASRRLGGEQYF. CDR3 DNA sequence: TGTGCCAGCAGGCGGCTAGGGGGCGAGCAGTACTTC.

This clonotype was seen at least ten times. The rearrangement uses TRBV9 and TRBJ2-2, with a possible D match to TRBD2 (5 bases). Trimming pared 4 bases from V and 7 bases from J, leaving 20 bases between. Germline V gene lookup returns CDR1 SGDLS and CDR2 YYNGEE. The CDR3 is 16 residues long. This chain's CDR3 is CASSLLISGSVGELFF. CDR3 nucleotide sequence: TGTGCCAGCAGCCTCCTAATCAGCGGTTCAGTCGGGGAGCTGTTTTTT.

This clonotype was seen many times. This sequence joins TRBV11-1 and TRBJ2-7; D is possibly TRBD1 (6 bases). CDR1 and CDR2 (germline): SGHAT, FQDESV (reference sequence). The V and J ends lost 5 bases and 6 bases respectively, with 8 bases between them. The CDR3 runs 11 residues. CDR3 sequence: CASSKTGEQYF. CDR3 DNA sequence: TGTGCCAGCAGCAAGACAGGCGAGCAGTACTTC.

The chain couples TRBV4-1 to TRBJ2-2; D is uncertain. The CDR3 is 20 amino acids. Germline CDR1 is MGHRA and CDR2 is YSYEKL. The V end was cut by 0 bases, the J end by 0 bases, with 20 bases between. The CDR3 region is CASSQEGPVKADSNTGELFF. DNA of the CDR3: TGCGCCAGCAGCCAAGAAGGTCCCGTCAAGGCAGACTCGAACACCGGGGAGCTGTTTTTT.

At least ten counts were recorded for this clonotype. The J gene is TRBJ2-7, the V gene TRBV2; tentatively, D is TRBD1 (6 bases). CDR3 length equals 14 residues. In germline, CDR1 is SNHLY, CDR2 FYNNEI. V dropped 10 bases and J dropped 0 bases, with 16 bases sitting between them. For the CDR3, the DNA is TGTGCCAATTCAGGGGTTGGGGGCTCCTACGAGCAGTACTTC. Its protein product is CANSGVGGSYEQYF.

This clonotype came up many times. The J gene is TRBJ2-7, the V gene TRBV20-1, with D uncertain. The CDR3 length is 11 residues. The V end lost 3 bases, the J end lost 7 bases, and 10 bases lay between the germline ends. Germline CDR1 reads DFQATT; CDR2 reads SNEGSKA (reference sequence). This CDR3 reads CSASAQGEQYF. As DNA, the CDR3 is TGCAGTGCTAGTGCCCAAGGGGAGCAGTACTTC.

This clonotype showed up many times. The chain is built from TRBV7-2 and TRBJ1-2; a possible D gene is TRBD1 (6 bases). The ends were cut back, 4 bases at V and 2 bases at J, with 8 bases in the middle. The CDR3 has 13 amino acids. The V gene's germline CDR1 is SGHTA and CDR2 FQGNSA. CDR3 loop: CASSYDRNYGYTF. Written as DNA, the CDR3 is TGTGCCAGCAGCTACGACAGGAACTATGGCTACACCTTC. The complete variable domain, with remaining parts taken from reference TRBV7-2 and TRBJ1-2, reads GAGVSQSPSNKVTEKGKDVELRCDPISGHTALYWYRQSLGQGLEFLIYFQGNSAPDKSGLPSDRFSAERTGGSVSTLTIQRTQQEDSAVYLCASSYDRNYGYTFGSGTRLTVV.

The chain recombines TRBV29-1 with TRBJ2-5; D uncertain. CDR3 length equals 11 residues. The germline CDR1 and CDR2 sequences are SQVTM and ANQGSEA. Trimming removed 4 bases from V and 5 bases from J, with 8 bases in between. CDR3 protein: CSVGATETQYF. The CDR3 coding sequence is TGCAGCGTTGGGGCTACTGAGACCCAGTACTTC.

This clonotype was counted many times. CDR3 sequence: CASSTTGQGDVTEAFF. The CDR3 DNA is TGTGCCAGCAGCACAACGGGACAGGGGGATGTTACTGAAGCTTTCTTT. The chain uses TRBV9 and TRBJ1-1; TRBD1 matches at 11 bases. The ends lost 4 bases at V and 5 bases at J; junction bases unmatched: 10. This CDR3 region has 16 residues. The V gene's germline CDR1 is SGDLS and CDR2 YYNGEE.

This clonotype was seen repeatedly, ten times or more. The chain combines TRBV5-1 with TRBJ2-4; 14 positions agree with TRBD2. With 4 bases clipped from V and 0 bases from J, the junction kept 6 bases outside the gene matches. The CDR3 length is 18 residues. The germline gives CDR1 SGHRS, CDR2 YFSETQ. Here the CDR3 DNA reads TGCGCCAGCAGCCCATTGACTAGCGGGGGGGTAGCCAAAAACATTCAGTACTTC. It specifies CASSPLTSGGVAKNIQYF.

This clonotype was recorded a few times. The chain carries TRBV2 and TRBJ1-6; D is possibly TRBD1 (5 bases). Trimming took off 1 base at V and 10 bases at J, with 11 bases between the two ends. The CDR3 consists of 14 residues. Germline CDR1 SNHLY, CDR2 FYNNEI. The CDR3 DNA reads as TGTGCCAGCAGTGAAGGGGGCTCAAGCTCACCCCTCCACTTT. Encoded protein: CASSEGGSSSPLHF.